The sequence of this TCR beta chain was determined in a study of blood T cell repertoires in COVID-19. For the study at large: Samples came from the United States, Italy and Spain, spanning acute and convalescent COVID-19. In each case, the material was cDNA or gDNA derived from T cells, B-cell-depleted T cells, or PBMCs.

Authors' analysis steps: Reference gene primer amplification gave estimated nucleated cell counts. TCRdb's copy holds only in-frame clones and misses some; the assay was immunoSEQ multiplex PCR. The V and J calls and clone size are taken from that table; D and trimming were inferred from the DNA. The sample carries roughly 250,000 clones, nearly 90% recorded once. Sequenced sample: peripheral blood. The receptor was isolated from a woman aged 40 to 55 who had recovered from COVID-19.

Written as DNA, the CDR3 is TGTGCCAGCAGCGTAGAGGGACTAGCGGGAGTAGGGCCCTCCTACGAGCAGTACTTC. Translation: CASSVEGLAGVGPSYEQYF. The rearrangement joins TRBV9 to TRBJ2-7; 14 nucleotides line up with TRBD2. V lost 0 bases to trimming and J lost 0 bases; unmatched junction nucleotides: 8. The CDR3 loop spans 19 amino acids. Germline V gene sequence: CDR1 SGDLS, CDR2 YYNGEE.